The T cell receptor beta chain described here comes from a study of cytomegalovirus exposure and HLA in healthy donors. Both 60 Vbeta primers and 13 Jbeta primers went into the PCR. Measured with immunoSEQ multiplex PCR; TCRdb has only the in-frame clones, and not every one. The table shows 250,000 to 300,000 clones, with over 90% occurring only once. The V gene lost 0 bases and the J gene lost 6 bases, with 9 bases spanning the gap. Germline V gene lookup returns CDR1 SGHAT and CDR2 FQNNGV. This CDR3 contains 13 residues. This chain links TRBV11-2 with TRBJ2-7, with D perhaps matching TRBD2 (7 bases). The sample was PBMCs. The sequence came from a girl aged 2 to 9 in good health and CMV-seronegative. CDR3 amino acids: CASSLERGLEQYF. CDR3 nucleotide sequence: TGTGCCAGCAGCTTAGAGCGGGGGCTCGAGCAGTACTTC.